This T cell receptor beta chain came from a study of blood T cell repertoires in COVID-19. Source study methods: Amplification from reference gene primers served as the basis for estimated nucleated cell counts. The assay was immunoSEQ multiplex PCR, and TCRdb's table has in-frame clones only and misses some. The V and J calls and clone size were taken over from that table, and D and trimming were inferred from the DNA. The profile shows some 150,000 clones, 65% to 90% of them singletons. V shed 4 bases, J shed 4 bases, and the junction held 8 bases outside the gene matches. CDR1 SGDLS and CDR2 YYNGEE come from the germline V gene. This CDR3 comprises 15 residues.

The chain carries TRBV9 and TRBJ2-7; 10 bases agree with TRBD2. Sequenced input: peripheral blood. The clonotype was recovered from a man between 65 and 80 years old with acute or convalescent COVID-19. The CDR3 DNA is TGTGCCAGCAGCCCACTAGCGGGAACGTCTTACGAGCAGTACTTC. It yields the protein CASSPLAGTSYEQYF.